The TCR beta chain under discussion was sequenced for a study of shared clonotypes between healthy human individuals. The study separated CD4+ cells into CD45RA+ naive and CD45RA-negative memory subsets. This CDR3 comprises 12 residues. Trimming took off 5 bases at V and 6 bases at J, with 10 bases between the two ends. The germline V gene encodes CDR1 SEHNR and CDR2 FQNEAQ (reference sequence). Repertoires were generated with immunoSEQ multiplex PCR, while TCRdb's copy carries only in-frame clones and drops some. Among about 980,000 clones, over 75% were seen once, and the ten largest hold around 1.4%.

The chain employs TRBV7-9 and TRBJ1-2; D is uncertain. Sequencing input: memory CD4+ T cells sorted from blood. Subset given: CD45RA-negative fraction. The receptor was isolated from a man aged 18 to 29 in good health. The CDR3 coding sequence is TGTGCCAGCAGCCGAACAGTAGATGGCTACACCTTC. Encoded protein: CASSRTVDGYTF. Looking up the rest from reference TRBV7-9 and TRBJ1-2 gives the full variable domain: DTGVSQNPRHKITKRGQNVTFRCDPISEHNRLYWYRQTLGQGPEFLTYFQNEAQLEKSRLLSDRFSAERPKGSFSTLEIQRTEQGDSAMYLCASSRTVDGYTFGSGTRLTVV.